The TCR beta chain under discussion was sequenced for a study of cytomegalovirus exposure and HLA in healthy donors (dated by TCRdb to the late 2010s). A note on the overall study: An earlier analysis of approximately 600 of the donors reported 250 to 300 Gb of sequence data and 117 million unique TCR beta sequences from 150 million to 200 million T cells. To decide whether each TCR beta V gene segment behaved as functional or pseudogenic, an earlier analysis of some 600 of the donors relied on high-throughput TCR beta sequencing. The study was designed to test whether signatures of past pathogen exposure could be identified by cataloging public T cell receptors. An early release covering about 600 HLA-typed donors comprised approximately 300 gigabases of sequencing data and tens of millions of unique TCR sequences. Using immunosequencing, the study profiled T cell repertoires from 666 subjects and related those repertoires to cytomegalovirus serostatus. Rather than using new phenotypic data, the later analysis identified candidate immune exposures from TCR beta sequences and from how often those sequences occurred across donors. In a later genetic analysis, genome-wide SNP genotypes for about three fifths of the roughly 670 donors were used, and that subset was treated as a discovery cohort. Class I and class II HLA loci were covered by the typing at four-digit resolution. The study combined high-throughput TCR immunosequencing, statistical association of individual TCRs with disease status, and machine learning to predict cytomegalovirus infection status. Among about 390 genotyped donors of the cohort, an average of about 240,000 unique TCR beta nucleotide sequences were sequenced per donor, roughly 20% of them non-productive. Alongside the repertoire data, information on donor age, sex, ethnicity and CMV serostatus was compiled. In addition to the first cohort of 500 to 850 subjects, a separate validation cohort of 120 different subjects was used. A handful of DR-DQ haplotypes were handled as single units for association and clustering because linkage in the cohort was strong. In a later analysis, previously published TCR beta repertoires from 550 to 750 donors were re-analyzed and high-resolution HLA genotyping was added so that TCR occurrence patterns could be studied. Every repertoire in the discovery cohort had been generated on one and the same sequencing platform. Of the 300 to 500 genotyped donors, roughly 76% were placed in the genetic ancestry cluster associated with self-reported Caucasian donors. The number of donors typed differed by locus, with 629-630 for A, B, C, DRB1 and DQB1, roughly 520 for DQA1, about 610 for DPA1, and some 450 for DPB1.

Study-wide findings and limitations: Only TCR beta chains were sequenced in this cohort, and the absence of alpha or paired-chain data limited detectable features. V-gene and J-gene trimming of TCR beta chains was associated with a missense DCLRE1C variant in a later genetic analysis, and the association was replicated in an independent cohort. Immune exposure information for the cohort was limited to CMV serostatus. A few of the identified cytomegalovirus-associated TCR beta chains were confirmed in vitro to be specific for cytomegalovirus antigens. Correlated functional status among segregating V segments might reflect linkage disequilibrium, but an unknown experimental factor could not be ruled out. An earlier analysis of some 560 of the donors showed that most TCR beta V segments appeared in productive rearrangements either about 90% or about 30% of the time, which broadly matched IMGT annotations. HLA typing was unavailable for some donors at each locus, so association tests used only the typed subset. A later analysis found that most CMV-associated TCR beta chains appeared HLA-restricted, with HLA associations seemingly driven largely by CMV exposure. In a later analysis, HLA-associated TCR beta chains showed more clonal expansion and lower generation probabilities than non-associated chains that were equally common. A further reported finding was that TCR beta sequences accurately predicted the HLA-A and HLA-B alleles for most subjects in the first cohort. In a later analysis, several top co-occurrence clusters were reported to appear linked to parvovirus B19, influenza, CMV and Epstein-Barr virus. Because counts were too low, about 15 rarely observed V segments, including chromosome 9 orphons, were left out of the earlier analysis of a few hundred of the donors. Specific HLA alleles were associated with 18,000 or so TCR beta sequences at a false discovery rate of 0.05 in a later analysis. Roughly uniform sequencing depth across donors was assumed in presence/absence analyses, although this assumption may not hold. Strong co-occurrence of HLA alleles, especially DR and DQ, made assigning TCR associations to individual alleles difficult. Some IMGT-functional V segments, including TRBV6-2 and TRBV6-3, could not be told apart with the 87-base-pair reads, so those segments were excluded. The study gave a list of some 150 TCR beta chains associated with cytomegalovirus. A group of highly shared sequence variants was considered likely to be a technical artifact of the sequencing pipeline. In a later analysis, TCR association rates were found to vary across HLA loci, with the most associated TCRs seen for DRB1 alleles and the fewest for HLA-C alleles. While some public TCRs were present in many individuals, most TCR sequences turned up only very rarely across donors. The authors suggested that the approach could potentially be extended to other disease states and immunological phenotypes. In both the original and validation cohorts, the classifier was reported to diagnose cytomegalovirus status with high specificity and sensitivity. According to a later genetic analysis, donors in an Asian-associated ancestry cluster had fewer N-insertions in productive TCRs than the approximately 650-donor mean.

Note on this clone: Its antigen is currently not known. Within one base of it there is no much larger clone, and no base qualities were kept.

The cohort comprised 550 to 700 healthy bone marrow donors. At the time of sampling, every cohort member was nominally healthy, though immune exposures that went unrecorded were likely present. The donor tested CMV seronegative and was one of the 352 seronegative cohort members. Each donor provided a peripheral blood sample, and peripheral blood mononuclear cells were used for TCR beta sequencing. Genomic DNA was extracted from the blood cell samples with the Qiagen DNeasy Blood Extraction Kit. Reading from cysteine to phenylalanine, the CDR3 counts 13 amino acids. CDR3 DNA is the only sequence kept; it has 39 bases, read in frame from the first base. V sheds 4 bases and J sheds 4 bases, leaving 8 bases between their ends. Looking up the germline V gene yields CDR1 LGHNT and CDR2 FRNRAP. The library was generated by the immunoSEQ multiplex PCR assay. A mixture of 60 forward primers for TCR Vbeta segments and 13 reverse primers for TCR Jbeta segments was used in the multiplex PCR. Amplification of the CDR3 region of rearranged TCR beta genes was performed with a multiplex PCR assay on genomic DNA. The Illumina HiSeq System was used to sequence the amplified TCR beta libraries as 87-base-pair reads. In the authors' own workflow: A later analysis counted approximately 76 million unique TCR beta chains across the 666 repertoires, and around 9.9 million of these chains were shared by at least two donors. To remove PCR and sequencing errors, raw reads were error-corrected and collapsed into unique sequences using a nearest-neighbor algorithm that merged closely related sequences. Alignment of CDR3 sequences to IMGT reference sequences was used to assign V, D and J gene segments. For a sequence to be retained, a match of at least six nucleotides was required to both a V gene segment and a J gene segment. A rearrangement counted as productive if the CDR3 had no stop codons and remained in frame with V and J, and every other rearrangement counted as non-productive. CDR3 was defined by IMGT convention, running from the second conserved V-encoded cysteine to the conserved J-encoded phenylalanine. The earlier analysis of some 540 of the donors excluded any sequence lacking an unambiguous match to a single V gene segment. In an earlier analysis of approximately 610 of the donors, V segments were called functional above 56.7% productive rearrangements and were called segregating when the between-donor standard deviation exceeded 5%. A statistical classification framework was developed to diagnose cytomegalovirus status using the catalog of TCR beta chain sequences. In a later analysis, V and J genes were assigned by comparing TCR nucleotide sequences against IMGT/GENE-DB human TR gene sequences. Using the TCRdist pipeline, a later analysis assigned CDR3 sequences along with most-parsimonious VDJ recombination scenarios. In a later analysis, every TCR beta chain was defined by the combination of its CDR3 amino acid sequence and its V-gene family, and reads without a unique V-gene family were dropped. As a way to deal with suspected cross-contamination and a sequencing artifact, a later analysis dropped over 550 nucleotide sequences that were highly shared and had low generation probability. For each public chain, a later analysis derived a clonal expansion index from normalized ranks of inferred template counts within each repertoire. In a later analysis, generation probabilities were computed using a VDJ recombination model fitted to out-of-frame rearrangements, and the results were checked against IGoR. In a later analysis, hypergeometric tests were used to score TCR-TCR, TCR-HLA and TCR-CMV co-occurrence, with a repertoire-size bias correction applied to TCR pairs. False discovery rates were estimated in a later analysis by permuting HLA or CMV assignments 20 times. In a later analysis, co-occurring TCRs were grouped using DBSCAN, with TCRdist sequence similarity added in when clustering inside HLA-allele-positive subsets. Co-occurrence clustering excluded repertoires with fewer than 30,000 or more than 120,000 public chains, plus five with anomalous nucleotide sharing. Entries here come from immuneACCESS through TCRdb and include only in-frame sequences with V and J called. Some clones fail to appear in such tables; in the studies checked, an unresolved V gene covers under half of the shortfall, and the cause of the remainder is unknown. V and J calls and clone size are given by that table; D and trimming were obtained from the DNA. The sample table records about 170,000 clones; roughly 80% of these occur just once. Around 0.8% of the sample comes from the top ten.

The sequencing input was PBMCs. This receptor chain uses TRBV12-5 and TRBJ2-1; there is no confident call for the D gene. The sequence came from a woman under 30 in good health and CMV-seronegative. The nucleotide sequence reads as follows: TGTGCTAGTGGTTCCGACACGTACAATGAGCAGTTCTTC. It translates as CASGSDTYNEQFF.